The next 27 T cell receptor beta chains were all read from a single sample in a study of identical twins. A single record per CDR3 protein comes from TCRdb applying MiXCR to the 5' RACE reads. The sample consists of some 270,000 distinct CDR3 sequences, about 8.3% of them appearing once. These data also featured in a second study, about yellow fever vaccine responses in identical twins.

The sequencing input was CD8+ T cells sorted from blood. The receptors originated from a young woman in good health.

This clonotype appeared many times. This chain links TRBV15 with TRBJ2-2, with D perhaps TRBD1 or TRBD2 (5 bases each). Per germline, CDR1 LNHNV and CDR2 YYDKDF (reference sequence). Trimming pared 1 base from V and 7 bases from J, leaving 7 bases between. The CDR3 runs to 13 residues. CDR3 nucleotides: TGTGCCACCAGCAGAGCAGGGAGCGGGGAGCTGTTTTTT. Protein: CATSRAGSGELFF.

The rearrangement links TRBV19 to TRBJ2-7; 10 positions agree with TRBD1. The V gene end was trimmed by 6 bases and the J gene end by 6 bases; junction bases not matched to a gene: 11. The CDR3 runs 15 residues. Germline V gene lookup returns CDR1 LNHDA and CDR2 SQIVND (reference sequence). CDR3 sequence: CASSPSGTGEGEQYF. The CDR3 nucleotides read TGTGCCAGTAGCCCTTCCGGGACAGGGGAGGGCGAGCAGTACTTC.

In its sample, this clonotype was seen a few times. CDR3 in amino acids: CASSQTPGGAMGEQYF. CDR3 nucleotides: TGTGCCAGCAGCCAAACCCCAGGGGGCGCAATGGGCGAGCAGTACTTC. The chain carries TRBV7-6 and TRBJ2-7, with 8 positions matching TRBD1. Germline V lookup: CDR1 SGHVS, CDR2 FNYEAQ. The ends lost 5 bases at V and 6 bases at J; junction bases unmatched: 15. There are 16 residues in the CDR3.

The chain uses TRBV6-5 and TRBJ2-2, with TRBD2 identical over 9 bases. Germline CDR1 MNHEY, CDR2 SVGAGI. The V and J ends lost 1 base and 2 bases, in that order; junction bases with no gene match: 2. The CDR3 is made up of 16 amino acids. The DNA for the CDR3 is TGTGCCAGCAGTTACTGGACTAGCGAAAACACCGGGGAGCTGTTTTTT. Its translation is CASSYWTSENTGELFF.

V usage is TRBV24-1 and J usage is TRBJ2-3; 8 positions agree with TRBD1. The J segment lost 2 bases and the V segment lost 12 bases, leaving 18 bases of the junction unmatched. Germline V gene sequence: CDR1 KGHDR, CDR2 SFDVKD. The CDR3 has 17 residues. The CDR3 sequence: CAQAPGFAGGYTDTQYF. CDR3 DNA: TGTGCCCAGGCTCCGGGCTTTGCAGGGGGCTACACAGATACGCAGTATTTT.

This clonotype has more than one count but fewer than ten. The chain combines TRBV29-1 with TRBJ2-1; TRBD2 agrees at 8 bases. Per the germline V gene, CDR1 is SQVTM and CDR2 is ANQGSEA. V lost 5 bases to trimming and J lost 0 bases; unmatched junction nucleotides: 3. This CDR3 has 14 residues. CDR3 sequence (DNA): TGCAGCGTTACCGGGACTAGCTCCTACAATGAGCAGTTCTTC. Its protein product is CSVTGTSSYNEQFF.

V and J are TRBV3-1 and TRBJ2-1; D may be TRBD2 (6 bases). V lost 5 bases, J lost 2 bases, and 22 bases lay in between. CDR1 and CDR2 (germline): LGHDT, YNNKEL (reference sequence). This CDR3 has 18 residues. The CDR3 reads CASSKDKEGRWTYNEQFF. As DNA, the CDR3 is TGTGCCAGCAGCAAGGACAAGGAGGGGAGATGGACCTACAATGAGCAGTTCTTC.

This clonotype was counted only a few times. The chain links TRBV27 to TRBJ2-4; D gene uncertain. There are 14 residues in the CDR3. V was cut by 4 bases and J by 0 bases, with 7 bases left in between. The germline CDR1 and CDR2 sequences are MNHEY and SMNVEV (reference sequence). The CDR3 sequence: CASSSDLAKNIQYF. DNA for the CDR3: TGTGCCAGCAGTTCGGACCTAGCCAAAAACATTCAGTACTTC.

The sample holds a few counts of this clonotype. V and J are TRBV7-9 and TRBJ1-1; D may be TRBD1 (6 bases). V lost 5 bases to trimming and J lost 11 bases, with 24 bases between them. CDR1 and CDR2 from the germline V gene are SEHNR and FQNEAQ (reference sequence). CDR3 length equals 15 residues. CDR3 bases: TGTGCCAGCAGCCCCCTGGGACAAACCATCCGCCAGGCTTTCTTT. Protein sequence: CASSPLGQTIRQAFF.

The CDR3 region is CASSPGNSGSYEQYF. Written as DNA, the CDR3 is TGTGCCAGCAGCCCCGGAAATAGCGGCTCCTACGAGCAGTACTTC. J is TRBJ2-7 and V is TRBV9; perhaps TRBD2 as D (6 bases). The CDR3 extends over 15 amino acids. The V and J ends lost 4 bases and 0 bases respectively, with 14 bases between them. Germline CDR1 and CDR2: SGDLS and YYNGEE.

The genes are TRBV12-3 or TRBV12-4 and TRBJ2-3; 7 bases agree with TRBD2. The V and J ends lost 3 bases and 5 bases, in that order; junction bases with no gene match: 11. The CDR3 is 16 residues long. The CDR3, as DNA: TGTGCCAGCAGTTTCTCCCTAGCGGCGAGTATAGATACGCAGTATTTT. Protein sequence: CASSFSLAASIDTQYF.

This clonotype appeared many times. V usage is TRBV5-1 and J usage is TRBJ2-3, with D hard to call. V was shortened by 0 bases and J by 2 bases, with 1 base between the two germline ends. CDR1 is SGHRS, CDR2 YFSETQ, per germline. The CDR3 is made up of 12 amino acids. The CDR3 region is CASSLVTDTQYF. The CDR3 DNA is TGCGCCAGCAGCTTGGTCACAGATACGCAGTATTTT.

Many counts were recorded for this clonotype. J is TRBJ2-3 and V is TRBV24-1; D perhaps matches TRBD1 (6 bases). The CDR3 covers 18 residues. Trimming pared 0 bases from V and 2 bases from J, leaving 17 bases between. In germline, CDR1 is KGHDR, CDR2 SFDVKD. CDR3 residues: CATSDLRAQGWDTDTQYF. The CDR3, as DNA: TGTGCCACCAGTGATTTGCGGGCACAGGGATGGGACACAGATACGCAGTATTTT.

The table lists this clonotype with a few counts. The CDR3 protein is CSARDWTSGPGSYEQYF. The CDR3 coding sequence is TGCAGTGCTAGAGATTGGACTAGCGGGCCGGGCTCCTACGAGCAGTACTTC. J is TRBJ2-7 and V is TRBV20-1; 11 bases map to TRBD2. The CDR3 spans 17 residues. After removal of 0 bases from V and 0 bases from J, the junction contained 7 bases not matched to a gene. Germline values: CDR1 DFQATT, CDR2 SNEGSKA (reference sequence).

The chain joins TRBV11-2 to TRBJ2-7, with D perhaps TRBD1 (5 bases). Germline values: CDR1 SGHAT, CDR2 FQNNGV. The CDR3 is made up of 15 amino acids. V was clipped by 2 bases and J by 0 bases, with 11 bases between them. In DNA form, the CDR3 reads TGTGCCAGCAGCTTAACAGGTTATAGCTCCTACGAGCAGTACTTC. This codes for CASSLTGYSSYEQYF.

This clonotype has just a few counts. This rearrangement joins TRBV11-2 to TRBJ2-7; 14 bases align to TRBD2. Losses at the gene ends were 4 bases for V and 2 bases for J; bases not matched to a gene: 13. CDR1 and CDR2 from the germline V gene are SGHAT and FQNNGV. This CDR3 has 19 amino acids. The CDR3 DNA follows: TGTGCCAGCAGCTCAGACCCGGGACTAGCGGGAGTATGGGCCTACGAGCAGTACTTC. This codes for CASSSDPGLAGVWAYEQYF.

V and J are TRBV11-2 and TRBJ2-5, with 9 bases aligning to TRBD1. Germline V gives CDR1 SGHAT, CDR2 FQNNGV. The CDR3 contains 15 residues. V was pared by 5 bases and J by 5 bases, with 9 bases of the junction left unmatched. The CDR3 reads CASSAPPGTGETQYF. For the CDR3, the DNA is TGTGCCAGCAGCGCACCCCCGGGGACAGGGGAGACCCAGTACTTC.

This clonotype came up a few times. The chain employs TRBV13 and TRBJ2-5; no clear D gene. CDR1 PRHDT and CDR2 FYEKMQ come from the germline V gene (reference sequence). V gave up 5 bases and J gave up 2 bases, with 12 bases separating them. This CDR3 has 14 amino acids. CDR3 protein: CASSPPDLQETQYF. The CDR3 region has the DNA TGTGCCAGCAGCCCACCGGACCTACAAGAGACCCAGTACTTC.

This clonotype occurred a few times. V gene TRBV6-1 combines with J gene TRBJ2-7; D call uncertain. The V and J ends lost 7 bases and 2 bases respectively, with 9 bases between them. Germline-derived CDR1 and CDR2 are MNHNS and SASEGT. The length of the CDR3 is 12 residues. This CDR3 reads CASTGAPYEQYF. CDR3 bases: TGTGCCAGCACCGGTGCTCCCTACGAGCAGTACTTC.

Many counts were recorded for this clonotype. The chain carries TRBV21-1 and TRBJ2-7; the table's TRBD1 call for D was not verified on the DNA. TRBV21-1 is flagged as a pseudogene. CDR3 length: 15 residues. CDR3 nucleotide sequence: TGTGCCAGCAGCAAACCCCGGCTGGACCCCTACGAGCAGTACTTC. This translates into CASSKPRLDPYEQYF.

Ten or more counts support this clonotype. This chain links TRBV27 with TRBJ2-5, with 7 bases that match TRBD1. The CDR3 totals 14 residues. With V trimmed by 4 bases and J by 1 base, 3 bases remained unmatched. Germline-derived CDR1 and CDR2 are MNHEY and SMNVEV (reference sequence). The CDR3 here is CASSSWDSQETQYF. The CDR3 DNA follows: TGTGCCAGCAGTTCATGGGACAGCCAAGAGACCCAGTACTTC.

This clonotype occurred many times. The rearrangement links TRBV5-1 to TRBJ2-2, with D tentatively TRBD1 or TRBD2 (5 bases each). Trimming left V 6 bases short and J 9 bases short, with 21 bases between. This CDR3 is 15 amino acids long. Germline V gene sequence: CDR1 SGHRS, CDR2 YFSETQ. The CDR3 DNA sequence: TGCGCCAGCATGCATTCCGGGACGGCAGACCGGGAGCTGTTTTTT. Its protein is CASMHSGTADRELFF.

This clonotype appeared a few times. The rearrangement joins TRBV11-2 to TRBJ2-1; 12 nucleotides align to TRBD2. Germline loops: CDR1 SGHAT, CDR2 FQNNGV. Trimming at V came to 5 bases and at J to 2 bases, leaving 10 bases not matched to a gene. This CDR3 is 18 amino acids long. This CDR3 is CASSHPPSGRAPYNEQFF. The CDR3 DNA is TGTGCCAGCAGCCACCCCCCTAGCGGGAGGGCCCCCTACAATGAGCAGTTCTTC. The whole variable domain, remainder taken from reference TRBV11-2 and TRBJ2-1, is EAGVAQSPRYKIIEKRQSVAFWCNPISGHATLYWYQQILGQGPKLLIQFQNNGVVDDSQLPKDRFSAERLKGVDSTLKIQPAKLEDSAVYLCASSHPPSGRAPYNEQFFGPGTRLTVL.

The V and J genes are TRBV27 and TRBJ1-6; tentatively, D is TRBD1 (5 bases). V gave up 4 bases and J gave up 10 bases, with 11 bases separating them. CDR3 size: 13 residues. Germline V gives CDR1 MNHEY, CDR2 SMNVEV (reference sequence). CDR3: CASSWGAWSPLHF. The CDR3 DNA reads TGTGCCAGCAGTTGGGGCGCTTGGTCACCCCTCCACTTT.

This clonotype was counted many times. The chain combines TRBV7-2 with TRBJ2-1, with 9 bases fitting TRBD1. V was clipped by 5 bases and J by 8 bases; unmatched bases: 4. The CDR3 is made up of 13 amino acids. Per the germline V gene, CDR1 is SGHTA and CDR2 is FQGNSA. DNA of the CDR3: TGTGCCAGCAGCCCAACAGGGGGCGATGAGCAGTTCTTC. Protein sequence: CASSPTGGDEQFF.

This clonotype has at least ten counts. The chain is built from TRBV6-2 or TRBV6-3 and TRBJ2-7; perhaps TRBD1 as D (5 bases). The germline V gene encodes CDR1 MNHEY and CDR2 SVGEGT. CDR3 length: 16 amino acids. Trimming shortened V by 5 bases and J by 0 bases, and 17 bases separated the two germline ends. CDR3 region: CASSTPWGTRSYEQYF. The CDR3 bases are TGTGCCAGCAGTACGCCCTGGGGCACCCGCTCCTACGAGCAGTACTTC.

The CDR3 sequence is CASRETGLTPYGYTF. Written as DNA, the CDR3 is TGTGCCAGCAGAGAGACAGGGCTGACCCCCTATGGCTACACCTTC. The chain joins TRBV12-3 or TRBV12-4 to TRBJ1-2, with 7 bases aligning to TRBD1. V lost 6 bases to trimming and J lost 4 bases; unmatched junction nucleotides: 11. There are 15 residues in the CDR3.